The 32 T cell receptor beta chains below all came from one sample that was sequenced in a study of OX40 agonist ivuxolimab in advanced cancers. Libraries were constructed by the immunoSEQ multiplex PCR assay. In TCRdb, the immuneACCESS table is reduced to in-frame sequences with V and J assigned. These tables do not hold every clone; where another copy was compared, an unresolved V gene accounts for under half, and the others remain unexplained. For this sample there are roughly 69,000 clones; roughly nine tenths appear just once. 5.2% of the sample belongs to the ten largest clones. The material sequenced was CD4+ or CD8+ T cells sorted from blood, taken in a trial of the OX40 agonist ivuxolimab. The receptors derive from an adult with an advanced solid tumor such as melanoma, head and neck, liver or kidney cancer.

There are a few counts of this clone. The V call is TRBV28, the J call TRBJ1-1; D unresolved. From germline, CDR1 is MDHEN and CDR2 SYDVKM. With 1 base removed from V and 1 base from J, the gap between germline ends came to 19 bases. There are 18 residues in the CDR3. The CDR3 here is CASSLSPIGVGPNTEAFF. In DNA, the CDR3 is TGTGCCAGCAGTTTATCCCCTATCGGGGTCGGCCCGAACACTGAAGCTTTCTTT.

This clone was observed a handful of times. The chain employs TRBV28 and TRBJ1-2; D call uncertain. This CDR3 is 13 amino acids long. Per germline, CDR1 MDHEN and CDR2 SYDVKM. The germline V and J ends were trimmed by 9 bases and 8 bases, with 19 bases remaining between them. This CDR3 is CASGLQSPYGYTF. Here the CDR3 DNA reads TGTGCCAGTGGATTACAGAGCCCTTACGGCTACACCTTC.

CDR3 in DNA: TGCGCCAGCAGTCAGGACAGGGGGGCCCAGTACTTC. Translating gives CASSQDRGAQYF. V usage is TRBV5-1 and J usage is TRBJ2-5; TRBD1 matches 10 bases. J was trimmed by 9 bases and V by 5 bases; bases with no gene match: 4. The CDR3 contains 12 residues. The germline gives CDR1 SGHRS, CDR2 YFSETQ.

The V and J genes are TRBV7-8 and TRBJ2-1; TRBD2 aligns across 7 bases. The CDR3 runs 14 residues. Germline CDR1 is SGHVS and CDR2 is FQNEAQ. Losses at the gene ends were 3 bases for V and 9 bases for J; bases not matched to a gene: 8. The CDR3 here is CASSLAGAWVEQFF. As DNA, the CDR3 is TGTGCCAGCAGCTTGGCGGGAGCTTGGGTTGAGCAGTTCTTC.

This clone was detected only a few times. This rearrangement joins TRBV7-3 to TRBJ2-7; TRBD2 might be the D (6 bases). Per germline, CDR1 SGHTA and CDR2 FQGTGA. V lost 0 bases, J lost 0 bases, and 12 bases lay in between. This CDR3 is 16 amino acids long. CDR3 sequence reads: CASSLTPQTSSYEQYF. As DNA, the CDR3 is TGTGCCAGCAGCTTAACCCCCCAGACTAGCTCCTACGAGCAGTACTTC.

This chain joins TRBV27 and TRBJ2-7, with D perhaps TRBD1 (5 bases). The CDR3 sequence is 14 residues long. Between the trimmed V and J ends, which lost 2 bases and 2 bases, there was a span of 10 bases. The germline V gene has CDR1 MNHEY and CDR2 SMNVEV (reference sequence). CDR3 amino acids: CASSLQGMAYEQYF. CDR3 in DNA: TGTGCCAGCAGTTTACAGGGTATGGCCTACGAGCAGTACTTC.

The V and J genes are TRBV18 and TRBJ2-3; possibly TRBD1 for D (5 bases). Trimming removed 6 bases at V and 1 base at J, with 11 bases between. CDR1 and CDR2 (germline): KGHSH, LQKENI. The CDR3 covers 14 residues. CDR3: CASSAGSRTDTQYF. CDR3 bases: TGTGCCAGCTCCGCAGGGTCCCGCACAGATACGCAGTATTTT.

The rearrangement uses TRBV21-1 and TRBJ1-1. TRBV21-1 is a pseudogene locus. This CDR3 has 15 residues. The CDR3 loop is CASSKTGPMNTEAFF. The CDR3, as DNA: TGTGCCAGCAGCAAAACGGGACCCATGAACACTGAAGCTTTCTTT.

The chain couples TRBV6-4 to TRBJ2-2, with D perhaps TRBD1 or TRBD2 (5 bases each). Trimming pared 4 bases from V and 7 bases from J, leaving 19 bases between. Germline-derived CDR1 and CDR2 are MRHNA and SNTAGT. The CDR3 has 16 residues. The DNA of the CDR3 is TGTGCCAGCAGTGCGATGGGACCCGCAGGAGGCGGGGAGCTGTTTTTT. This sequence encodes CASSAMGPAGGGELFF.

The V and J genes are TRBV7-3 and TRBJ2-3; no definite D call. There are 15 residues in the CDR3. Per germline, CDR1 SGHTA and CDR2 FQGTGA. Trimming pared 0 bases from V and 5 bases from J, leaving 12 bases between. The CDR3 here is CASSLTPAGGDTQYF. In DNA form, the CDR3 reads TGTGCCAGCAGCTTAACGCCGGCAGGCGGAGATACGCAGTATTTT.

V is TRBV7-9 and J is TRBJ1-2; TRBD1 is a possible D gene (6 bases). The CDR3 runs 15 residues. Germline V CDR1 and CDR2: SEHNR, FQNEAQ (reference sequence). Trimming took 6 bases from V and 4 from J, leaving 18 bases between them. The CDR3 is CASSQAGGHGYGYTF. For the CDR3, the DNA is TGTGCCAGCAGTCAAGCTGGGGGGCATGGCTATGGCTACACCTTC.

V usage is TRBV25-1 and J usage is TRBJ1-2, with unresolved D. V gave up 3 bases and J gave up 8 bases, with 16 bases separating them. This CDR3 region has 14 residues. In germline, CDR1 is MGHDK, CDR2 SYGVNS. The CDR3 reads CASSDGPGVVGYTF. In DNA, the CDR3 is TGTGCCAGCAGTGACGGTCCCGGGGTTGTCGGCTACACCTTC.

The J gene is TRBJ2-7, the V gene TRBV29-1, with TRBD1 as a possible D gene (7 bases). V lost 4 bases to trimming and J lost 3 bases, with 10 bases between them. Per the germline V gene, CDR1 is SQVTM and CDR2 is ANQGSEA. The CDR3 is made up of 12 amino acids. Written as DNA, the CDR3 is TGCAGCGTTGGACAGGGAGGCTACGAGCAGTACTTC. Its protein product is CSVGQGGYEQYF.

The chain is built from TRBV11-2 and TRBJ1-2; maybe TRBD1 (6 bases). Between the trimmed V and J ends, which lost 5 bases and 8 bases, there was a span of 15 bases. CDR3 length equals 13 residues. Germline V CDR1 and CDR2: SGHAT, FQNNGV. CDR3 DNA: TGTGCCAGCAGCCGTGGCGGGACAATCGGCTACACCTTC. It translates to CASSRGGTIGYTF.

CDR3: CASSVRTGGQETQYF. The CDR3 DNA reads TGTGCCAGCAGCGTCCGGACAGGGGGGCAAGAGACCCAGTACTTC. The V gene is TRBV9, the J gene TRBJ2-5; 10 bases line up with TRBD1. The CDR3 extends over 15 amino acids. Germline lookup yields CDR1 SGDLS and CDR2 YYNGEE. V lost 2 bases, J lost 2 bases, and 3 bases stayed unmatched.

The chain employs TRBV6-4 and TRBJ2-1; D is undetermined. The germline V and J ends were trimmed by 8 bases and 9 bases, with 11 bases remaining between them. There are 11 residues in the CDR3. Germline V gene sequence: CDR1 MRHNA, CDR2 SNTAGT. This CDR3 reads CASGVLGEQFF. The CDR3, as DNA: TGTGCCAGCGGGGTGTTAGGTGAGCAGTTCTTC.

The genes are TRBV28 and TRBJ2-3; no definite D call. The germline gives CDR1 MDHEN, CDR2 SYDVKM. The CDR3 loop spans 13 amino acids. Trimming took off 2 bases at V and 7 bases at J, with 10 bases between the two ends. DNA for the CDR3: TGTGCCAGCAGTTTAGCCCCGACTCATACGCAGTATTTT. Translating it yields CASSLAPTHTQYF.

This chain connects TRBV5-1 to TRBJ1-3; 7 bases map to TRBD1. V shed 0 bases and J 3 bases; nucleotides not matched to a gene: 6. The CDR3 length is 16 residues. Germline V gene lookup returns CDR1 SGHRS and CDR2 YFSETQ. Written as DNA, the CDR3 is TGCGCCAGCAGCTTGGAGGGACAGATGGGTGGAAACACCATATATTTT. As protein: CASSLEGQMGGNTIYF.

This chain links TRBV18 with TRBJ1-3, with D perhaps TRBD1 (6 bases). The V gene lost 3 bases and the J gene lost 1 base, with 10 bases spanning the gap. This CDR3 is 15 amino acids long. CDR1 is KGHSH and CDR2 is LQKENI in the germline V gene. Here the CDR3 reads CASSPSDSSGNTIYF. CDR3 coding DNA: TGTGCCAGCTCACCGTCGGACAGTTCTGGAAACACCATATATTTT.

This sequence joins TRBV2 and TRBJ2-5; D unresolved. The J call may be wrong; the DNA end is better matched by TRBJ2-7. In germline, CDR1 is SNHLY, CDR2 FYNNEI. CDR3 length: 14 residues. CDR3 DNA sequence: TGTGCCAGCAAGATGAGCCCTAACTCCTACGAGCAGTACTTC. The encoded protein is CASKMSPNSYEQYF.

The chain links TRBV5-4 to TRBJ2-7; D gene unclear. The CDR3 contains 14 residues. V gave up 5 bases and J gave up 0 bases, with 12 bases separating them. Germline values: CDR1 SGHNT, CDR2 YYREEE (reference sequence). The CDR3: CASSSELSSYEQYF. DNA for the CDR3: TGTGCCAGCAGTTCTGAACTCTCCTCCTACGAGCAGTACTTC. The variable domain in full, with the rest retrieved from reference TRBV5-4 and TRBJ2-7, is ETGVTQSPTHLIKTRGQQVTLRCSSQSGHNTVSWYQQALGQGPQFIFQYYREEENGRGNFPPRFSGLQFPNYSSELNVNALELDDSALYLCASSSELSSYEQYFGPGTRLTVT.

This rearrangement joins TRBV11-2 to TRBJ1-4, with D possibly TRBD1 on 6 matching bases. The V end lost 5 bases, the J end lost 8 bases, and 24 bases lay between the germline ends. The CDR3 is made up of 17 amino acids. Germline V gene data show CDR1 as SGHAT and CDR2 as FQNNGV. CDR3 in amino acids: CASSPLKGGPWDEKLFF. The CDR3 region has the DNA TGTGCCAGCAGCCCGCTTAAGGGGGGACCCTGGGACGAAAAACTGTTTTTT. The entire variable domain, with the rest obtained from reference TRBV11-2 and TRBJ1-4, is as follows: EAGVAQSPRYKIIEKRQSVAFWCNPISGHATLYWYQQILGQGPKLLIQFQNNGVVDDSQLPKDRFSAERLKGVDSTLKIQPAKLEDSAVYLCASSPLKGGPWDEKLFFGSGTQLSVL.

The chain uses TRBV5-4 and TRBJ2-2; possible D gene TRBD2, 5 bases. V was cut by 2 bases and J by 0 bases, with 8 bases left in between. The CDR3 extends over 15 amino acids. In germline, CDR1 is SGHNT, CDR2 YYREEE (reference sequence). The CDR3 sequence is CASSFGESNTGELFF. CDR3 bases: TGTGCCAGCAGCTTCGGGGAATCGAACACCGGGGAGCTGTTTTTT.

This clone has only a few counts. The chain links TRBV5-1 to TRBJ2-4; TRBD1 matches 7 bases. Germline V gene lookup returns CDR1 SGHRS and CDR2 YFSETQ. The CDR3 runs 16 residues. V gave up 4 bases and J gave up 0 bases; unmatched junction bases: 7. CDR3 loop: CASSRTGDLAKNIQYF. CDR3 sequence (DNA): TGCGCCAGCAGCCGGACAGGTGATTTAGCCAAAAACATTCAGTACTTC.

This clone came up once. The J gene is TRBJ2-1, the V gene TRBV7-2; D assignment may be TRBD1 or TRBD2 (5 bases each). Germline V gene sequence: CDR1 SGHTA, CDR2 FQGNSA. Trimming cost V 4 bases and J 6 bases, with 19 bases left between them. The CDR3 is made up of 16 amino acids. Here the CDR3 reads CASSSRTGTRINEQFF. The CDR3 region has the DNA TGTGCCAGCAGCTCCAGAACCGGGACCAGAATCAATGAGCAGTTCTTC.

This sequence joins TRBV6-5 and TRBJ1-2; D is undetermined. The V end was cut by 6 bases, the J end by 4 bases, with 9 bases between. The germline V gene has CDR1 MNHEY and CDR2 SVGAGI. This CDR3 is 12 amino acids long. In DNA form, the CDR3 reads TGTGCCAGCAGGGTGGGCCTCTATGGCTACACCTTC. Protein sequence: CASRVGLYGYTF.

The chain joins TRBV2 to TRBJ1-2; 7 bases agree with TRBD1. The CDR3 sequence is 13 residues long. V shed 8 bases, J shed 6 bases, and the junction held 9 bases outside the gene matches. Germline V gene lookup returns CDR1 SNHLY and CDR2 FYNNEI. The CDR3 protein is CASYRQGWDGYTF. The CDR3 bases are TGTGCCAGCTACCGACAGGGTTGGGATGGCTACACCTTC.

V is TRBV4-2 and J is TRBJ1-5; D not certain. Trimming removed 1 base at V and 4 bases at J, with 20 bases between. The CDR3 runs 18 residues. CDR1 and CDR2 (germline): LGHNA, YNFKEQ. The CDR3 is CASSQAPEGRILNQPQHF. The CDR3 DNA reads as TGTGCCAGCAGCCAAGCCCCGGAGGGCAGAATATTAAATCAGCCCCAGCATTTT.

The chain joins TRBV7-2 to TRBJ2-1, with TRBD2 identical over 9 bases. V lost 1 base, J lost 3 bases, and 4 bases stayed unmatched. The CDR3 covers 16 residues. The germline V gene has CDR1 SGHTA and CDR2 FQGNSA. The CDR3 spells CASSLVRLAVYNEQFF. The CDR3 DNA reads as TGTGCCAGCAGCTTAGTAAGACTAGCGGTCTACAATGAGCAGTTCTTC.

The chain carries TRBV4-2 and TRBJ1-1, with D unresolved. Per the germline V gene, CDR1 is LGHNA and CDR2 is YNFKEQ. Trimming stripped 3 bases from V and 4 bases from J, with 12 bases between. The CDR3 consists of 14 residues. The CDR3 loop reads CASSHALVGTEAFF. In DNA, the CDR3 is TGTGCCAGCAGCCACGCCCTGGTGGGCACTGAAGCTTTCTTT.

This sequence joins TRBV9 and TRBJ2-7, with 9 bases identical to TRBD2. From germline, CDR1 is SGDLS and CDR2 YYNGEE. The CDR3 has 13 amino acids. Unmatched junction bases numbered 6, after V lost 5 bases and J lost 6 bases. The CDR3 DNA reads as TGTGCCAGCAGTCCTAGCGGGAAGCGCGAGCAGTACTTC. It encodes CASSPSGKREQYF.

The chain recombines TRBV28 with TRBJ2-7; D is undetermined. The V end was cut by 6 bases, the J end by 7 bases, with 13 bases between. CDR3 length: 12 amino acids. The germline gives CDR1 MDHEN, CDR2 SYDVKM. The CDR3 DNA sequence: TGTGCCAGCAGAGCAGTTCTAGGGGAGCAGTACTTC. Translated, it gives CASRAVLGEQYF. The whole variable domain, remainder taken from reference TRBV28 and TRBJ2-7, is DVKVTQSSRYLVKRTGEKVFLECVQDMDHENMFWYRQDPGLGLRLIYFSYDVKMKEKGDIPEGYSVSREKKERFSLILESASTNQTSMYLCASRAVLGEQYFGPGTRLTVT.